The clone carrying this T cell receptor (beta chain) was seen only a few times. The antigen remains undetermined. TCRdb re-analysed the multiplex PCR reads in MiXCR, keeping a single row per CDR3 protein. This table holds 250,000 or so distinct CDR3 sequences, about 30% found once. The lymph nodes were axillary draining lymph nodes from breast cancer patients. The record originates from a study of breast tumors, draining lymph nodes, adjacent tissues. Study conclusions and caveats: The data were judged consistent with most tumor T cells coming from lymph node and expanding in tumor. Tumor and nontumor repertoires were significantly more similar in luminal-like than in basal-like breast cancer. Tumor TCR diversity was below lymph nodes but above nontumor tissue. The lymph node origin of tumor T cells was framed as consistent with a hypothesis, not demonstrated.

The length of the CDR3 is 13 residues. The ends were cut back, 8 bases at V and 6 bases at J, with 16 bases in the middle. Germline lookup yields CDR1 MDHEN and CDR2 SYDVKM. This TCR came from a female donor with breast cancer. Some clones in this sample may be carry-over from other donors' samples. Specimen: axillary lymph node tissue. The chain has TRBV28 and TRBJ1-2; no clear D gene. The CDR3 nucleotides are TGTGCCAGCCGAGAACTGGACGAGGATGGCTACACCTTC. This translates into CASRELDEDGYTF.